One and the same sample provided the 18 T cell receptor beta chains below, sequenced in a study of shared clonotypes between healthy human individuals. CD45RO negativity and positive selection for CCR7 defined naive CD8 cells, a population that excluded terminally differentiated effector memory CD45RA+ cells. Sequencing was performed with immunoSEQ multiplex PCR; in TCRdb, only in-frame clones are kept and a portion is missing. The sample contains around 2,100,000 clones, approximately 95% of which appear only once. Sequenced input: naive CD8+ T cells sorted from blood. The receptors shown here come from a man between 18 and 35 years old in good health.

As to this clone: This sample also contains other DNA sequences that code for the same CDR3. The V gene is TRBV29-1, the J gene TRBJ2-7; 8 bases match TRBD1. Trimming took 5 bases from V and 7 from J; bases not matched to a gene: 7. Germline V gives CDR1 SQVTM, CDR2 ANQGSEA. The CDR3 totals 12 residues. The CDR3 nucleotides are TGCAGCGTTCAACAGGGGGGCTATGAGCAGTACTTC. Translating it yields CSVQQGGYEQYF.

Of note for this clone: At one of its ends the junction is not consistent with the germline gene, which may arise from a read error. The chain joins TRBV7-7 to TRBJ2-5, with D unresolved. The CDR3 runs to 17 residues. Germline assignment: CDR1 SSHAT and CDR2 FNYEAQ (reference sequence). The CDR3 sequence: CASSLGFGPSYQETQYF. The CDR3 nucleotides read TGTGCTAGCAGCTTAGGTTTCGGGCCGTCCTACCAAGAGACCCAGTACTTC.

This clone was detected only once. The genes are TRBV21-1 and TRBJ2-7; the table's D call, TRBD2, has no DNA check behind it. TRBV21-1 counts as a pseudogene. The CDR3 sequence is 18 residues long. This CDR3 reads CASSNPPSGRVPSYEQYF. The CDR3 nucleotides read TGTGCCAGCAGCAATCCGCCTAGCGGGAGGGTCCCCTCCTACGAGCAGTACTTC.

This sequence joins TRBV30 and TRBJ1-1; D unresolved. Germline V lookup: CDR1 GTSNPN, CDR2 SVGIG (reference sequence). V was pared by 2 bases and J by 1 base, with 11 bases between. The CDR3 runs to 14 residues. The CDR3 reads CAWSSGVGNTEAFF. The DNA for the CDR3 is TGTGCCTGGAGTTCTGGGGTGGGGAACACTGAAGCTTTCTTT.

The chain links TRBV27 to TRBJ1-4; no clear D gene. This CDR3 comprises 15 residues. The ends were cut back, 2 bases at V and 8 bases at J, with 15 bases in the middle. The germline CDR1 and CDR2 sequences are MNHEY and SMNVEV (reference sequence). The CDR3 region is CASSLLADTEEKLFF. The CDR3 DNA reads TGTGCCAGCAGTTTACTGGCTGATACTGAAGAAAAACTGTTTTTT.

With regard to this clone: The same CDR3 is also encoded by other DNA sequences in this sample. This chain links TRBV2 with TRBJ2-7, with D possibly being TRBD1 or TRBD2 (5 bases each). Germline lookup yields CDR1 SNHLY and CDR2 FYNNEI. The CDR3 has 13 amino acids. Deletions cut 3 bases from V and 3 bases from J, with 9 bases between. The CDR3 loop is CASSDSGSYEQYF. For the CDR3, the DNA is TGTGCCAGCAGTGATTCAGGGAGCTACGAGCAGTACTTC.

CDR3 loop: CASSQDRPSYNSPLHF. As DNA, the CDR3 is TGTGCCAGCAGCCAAGACAGACCCTCCTATAATTCACCCCTCCACTTT. The chain has TRBV7-9 and TRBJ1-6; possibly TRBD1 for D (5 bases). The CDR3 sequence is 16 residues long. Germline-derived CDR1 and CDR2 are SEHNR and FQNEAQ (reference sequence). Trimming took off 5 bases at V and 0 bases at J, with 11 bases between the two ends.

The V call is TRBV7-9, the J call TRBJ1-6; the D is unclear. Germline CDR1 and CDR2: SEHNR and FQNEAQ (reference sequence). V dropped 1 base and J dropped 0 bases, with 13 bases sitting between them. The CDR3 contains 18 residues. CDR3 sequence: CASSLVGGPTSYNSPLHF. The CDR3 DNA sequence: TGTGCCAGCAGCTTAGTCGGAGGCCCGACCTCCTATAATTCACCCCTCCACTTT.

The genes are TRBV7-9 and TRBJ2-7, with 9 bases lining up with TRBD1. CDR1 and CDR2 (germline): SEHNR, FQNEAQ (reference sequence). The J segment lost 7 bases and the V segment lost 2 bases, leaving 6 bases of the junction unmatched. The CDR3 loop spans 14 amino acids. CDR3 region: CASSLPGQGDEQYF. CDR3 nucleotides: TGTGCCAGCAGCTTACCGGGACAGGGTGATGAGCAGTACTTC.

The chain is built from TRBV12-2 and TRBJ2-3; TRBD2 was called by the table and not checked on the DNA. TRBV12-2 is listed as a pseudogene. The CDR3 contains 16 residues. The CDR3 reads CASRFPLAGATDTQYF. CDR3 in DNA: TGTGCAAGTCGCTTCCCCTTAGCGGGGGCCACAGATACGCAGTATTTT.

This chain connects TRBV5-6 to TRBJ2-7, with D perhaps being TRBD1 or TRBD2 (5 bases each). V gave up 4 bases and J gave up 3 bases, with 17 bases separating them. The CDR3 covers 15 residues. Germline V CDR1 and CDR2: SGHDT, YYEEEE. Here the CDR3 reads CASSLPGTADYEQYF. CDR3 coding DNA: TGTGCCAGCAGCCTGCCCGGGACCGCTGACTACGAGCAGTACTTC.

The CDR3: CSVVTGAPWSSYNSPLHF. The CDR3, as DNA: TGCAGCGTTGTTACCGGGGCCCCGTGGAGCTCCTATAATTCACCCCTCCACTTT. This chain links TRBV29-1 with TRBJ1-6; D may be TRBD1 (5 bases). V was pared by 4 bases and J by 0 bases, with 19 bases between. This CDR3 has 18 residues. Germline loops: CDR1 SQVTM, CDR2 ANQGSEA. The full variable domain, rest sourced from reference TRBV29-1 and TRBJ1-6, is SAVISQKPSRDICQRGTSLTIQCQVDSQVTMMFWYRQQPGQSLTLIATANQGSEATYESGFVIDKFPISRPNLTFSTLTVSNMSPEDSSIYLCSVVTGAPWSSYNSPLHFGNGTRLTVT.

The chain links TRBV6-1 to TRBJ2-7; 9 bases align to TRBD2. The germline CDR1 and CDR2 sequences are MNHNS and SASEGT. CDR3 length: 13 amino acids. For the CDR3, the DNA is TGTTCCATCGGAGCGGGAGGCTCCTACGAGCAGTACTTC. Translated: CSIGAGGSYEQYF.

The CDR3: CASSLNPGTANSPLHF. The DNA of the CDR3 is TGCGCCAGCAGCCTGAATCCCGGGACAGCTAATTCACCCCTCCACTTT. The V and J genes are TRBV4-1 and TRBJ1-6, with 7 bases lining up with TRBD1. Germline loops: CDR1 MGHRA, CDR2 YSYEKL. The CDR3 covers 16 residues. Germline trimming cut 4 bases from V and 6 bases from J; bases unmatched to any gene: 9.

This clone was recorded a few times. J is TRBJ1-1 and V is TRBV30; D not resolved. This CDR3 is 12 amino acids long. The germline gives CDR1 GTSNPN, CDR2 SVGIG (reference sequence). V gave up 3 bases and J gave up 4 bases, with 9 bases separating them. The DNA for the CDR3 is TGTGCCTGGAGCCCTAGTAGCACTGAAGCTTTCTTT. Its protein is CAWSPSSTEAFF. The whole variable domain, filled in from reference TRBV30 and TRBJ1-1, reads SQTIHQWPATLVQPVGSPLSLECTVEGTSNPNLYWYRQAAGRGLQLLFYSVGIGQISSEVPQNLSASRPQDRQFILSSKKLLLSDSGFYLCAWSPSSTEAFFGQGTRLTVV.

The CDR3 is CASSTAGPRFDEQFF. The DNA for the CDR3 is TGTGCCAGCAGCACAGCGGGCCCTAGATTCGATGAGCAGTTCTTC. This chain connects TRBV7-9 to TRBJ2-1; maybe TRBD2 (6 bases). The V and J ends lost 5 bases and 8 bases respectively, with 19 bases between them. Germline CDR1 is SEHNR and CDR2 is FQNEAQ (reference sequence). The CDR3 loop spans 15 amino acids.

V gene TRBV7-9 combines with J gene TRBJ2-1; 8 bases map to TRBD2. From germline, CDR1 is SEHNR and CDR2 FQNEAQ (reference sequence). The CDR3 has 12 amino acids. Losses at the gene ends were 5 bases for V and 16 bases for J; bases not matched to a gene: 10. The CDR3, as DNA: TGTGCCAGCAGCCTGGGCGGGGGGTCCTCTTTCTTC. Translation: CASSLGGGSSFF.

The genes are TRBV4-1 and TRBJ2-3, with 10 bases aligning to TRBD1. V lost 5 bases and J lost 0; bases outside the gene matches: 5. Germline V gene data show CDR1 as MGHRA and CDR2 as YSYEKL. There are 16 residues in the CDR3. The CDR3 DNA follows: TGCGCCAGCAGCGTCCGGGACAGGGGCAGCACAGATACGCAGTATTTT. Protein sequence: CASSVRDRGSTDTQYF.